The 31 T cell receptor beta chains below come from one sample, sequenced in a study of blood T cell repertoires in COVID-19. This table comes from immunoSEQ multiplex PCR, and its TCRdb copy is limited to in-frame clones, with some not included. The sample carries approximately 110,000 clones, around four fifths recorded once. Source material: peripheral blood. The receptor set was obtained from a man aged 70-80 years with acute or convalescent COVID-19.

The V gene is TRBV18, the J gene TRBJ2-3; TRBD1 might be the D (6 bases). CDR1 and CDR2 from the germline V gene are KGHSH and LQKENI. This CDR3 is built from 15 residues. The V and J ends lost 5 bases and 2 bases respectively, with 14 bases between them. This CDR3 is CASSSLTGFTDTQYF. The CDR3 DNA reads as TGTGCCAGCTCATCGCTGACAGGTTTCACAGATACGCAGTATTTT.

This chain uses TRBV2 with TRBJ1-1; no clear D gene. This CDR3 has 12 residues. The V end was cut by 5 bases, the J end by 3 bases, with 7 bases between. CDR1 SNHLY and CDR2 FYNNEI come from the germline V gene. The CDR3 region is CASSPFDTEAFF. The CDR3 DNA is TGTGCCAGCAGTCCCTTCGACACTGAAGCTTTCTTT.

V is TRBV2 and J is TRBJ1-1; 8 positions match TRBD1. The CDR3 runs 12 residues. The trim removed 2 bases at V and 11 bases at J, leaving 4 bases unmatched. In germline, CDR1 is SNHLY, CDR2 FYNNEI. The CDR3 coding sequence is TGTGCCAGCAGTGAACAGGGGGCTTGGGCTTTCTTT. As protein: CASSEQGAWAFF.

V and J are TRBV18 and TRBJ2-7, with 7 nucleotides matching TRBD1. The CDR3 totals 14 residues. The V gene end was trimmed by 6 bases and the J gene end by 3 bases; junction bases not matched to a gene: 8. Germline V CDR1 and CDR2: KGHSH, LQKENI. The CDR3 protein is CASSPGRQGYEQYF. The CDR3 region has the DNA TGTGCCAGCTCTCCCGGAAGACAGGGCTACGAGCAGTACTTC.

The V call is TRBV5-1, the J call TRBJ1-1; D possibly corresponds to TRBD1 (6 bases). CDR3 length equals 14 residues. Trimming took 0 bases from V and 5 from J, leaving 11 bases between them. Looked up from germline, CDR1 is SGHRS and CDR2 is YFSETQ. In DNA form, the CDR3 reads TGCGCCAGCAGCTTGGATCACAGGGCTACTGAAGCTTTCTTT. Translation gives CASSLDHRATEAFF.

The chain combines TRBV2 with TRBJ1-5, with TRBD1 matching over 9 bases. The CDR3 is made up of 13 amino acids. The V and J ends lost 7 bases and 6 bases, in that order; junction bases with no gene match: 4. The V gene's germline CDR1 is SNHLY and CDR2 FYNNEI. CDR3 sequence reads: CASIRDRAQPQHF. CDR3 nucleotide sequence: TGTGCCAGCATCCGGGACAGGGCTCAGCCCCAGCATTTT.

J is TRBJ2-2 and V is TRBV5-6; 8 bases are a match to TRBD2. The CDR3 has 16 residues. Losses at the gene ends were 2 bases for V and 4 bases for J; bases not matched to a gene: 7. Germline V gene data show CDR1 as SGHDT and CDR2 as YYEEEE. CDR3 region: CASSLRATSGTGELFF. CDR3 DNA: TGTGCCAGCAGCTTAAGGGCTACTAGCGGCACCGGGGAGCTGTTTTTT.

The chain recombines TRBV7-8 with TRBJ1-2; possible D gene TRBD1, 5 bases. Trimming pared 0 bases from V and 3 bases from J, leaving 8 bases between. In germline, CDR1 is SGHVS, CDR2 FQNEAQ. This CDR3 has 14 residues. CDR3 nucleotide sequence: TGTGCCAGCAGCTTAGCACCACAGGACTATGGCTACACCTTC. Its protein product is CASSLAPQDYGYTF.

The chain carries TRBV7-8 and TRBJ1-5; TRBD1 might be the D (5 bases). Trimming cost V 5 bases and J 4 bases, with 24 bases left between them. Germline-derived CDR1 and CDR2 are SGHVS and FQNEAQ. The CDR3 runs 18 residues. The DNA of the CDR3 is TGTGCCAGCAGCCCCCTAAGCGCAGGGTCTCAAGGTAATCAGCCCCAGCATTTT. It is translated as CASSPLSAGSQGNQPQHF.

The chain carries TRBV18 and TRBJ2-1, with D perhaps matching TRBD1 (6 bases). The germline V gene has CDR1 KGHSH and CDR2 LQKENI. This CDR3 contains 15 residues. Trimming took off 4 bases at V and 8 bases at J, with 18 bases between the two ends. The CDR3 loop reads CASSLQGLAVDEQFF. The CDR3 nucleotides read TGTGCCAGCTCACTACAGGGTCTAGCTGTCGATGAGCAGTTCTTC.

This CDR3 is CASSVRGRFTDTQYF. The CDR3, as DNA: TGTGCCAGCAGCGTCCGCGGGAGGTTCACAGATACGCAGTATTTT. The genes are TRBV9 and TRBJ2-3, with 8 bases lining up with TRBD2. The junction had 4 bases not matched to a gene; V was cut back by 2 bases and J by 2 bases. Per the germline V gene, CDR1 is SGDLS and CDR2 is YYNGEE. There are 15 residues in the CDR3.

The chain uses TRBV19 and TRBJ2-2; 8 nucleotides match TRBD1. Germline V lookup: CDR1 LNHDA, CDR2 SQIVND (reference sequence). The CDR3 totals 14 residues. With V trimmed by 7 bases and J by 5 bases, 6 bases remained unmatched. In nucleotides, the CDR3 is TGTGCCAGTAATGACAGGGGAGAGACCGGGGAGCTGTTTTTT. It encodes CASNDRGETGELFF.

The chain couples TRBV4-2 to TRBJ2-5; the match to TRBD1 covers 9 bases. Germline V gives CDR1 LGHNA, CDR2 YNFKEQ. The V segment lost 2 bases and the J segment 4 bases; nucleotides outside the gene matches: 8. The CDR3 runs to 16 residues. This chain's CDR3 is CASSQSDRGVVETQYF. DNA for the CDR3: TGTGCCAGCAGCCAATCGGACAGGGGTGTGGTAGAGACCCAGTACTTC.

The V call is TRBV5-1, the J call TRBJ2-7, with a weak D call TRBD1 (5 bases). Per germline, CDR1 SGHRS and CDR2 YFSETQ. CDR3 size: 14 residues. V was clipped by 3 bases and J by 2 bases, with 12 bases between them. The CDR3 sequence is CASSSETATYEQYF. DNA for the CDR3: TGCGCCAGCAGCTCTGAGACAGCCACCTACGAGCAGTACTTC.

On this clone: At one of its ends the junction is not consistent with the germline gene, which may arise from a read error. The chain couples TRBV7-7 to TRBJ2-5, with a possible D match to TRBD1 (5 bases). CDR1 is SSHAT and CDR2 is FNYEAQ in the germline V gene (reference sequence). The CDR3 is made up of 16 amino acids. CDR3 bases: TGTGCTAGCAGCCCTAATCCGACAGCAACACAAGAGACCCAGTACTTC. Translation gives CASSPNPTATQETQYF. Using reference TRBV7-7 and TRBJ2-5 for the parts outside the CDR3, the full variable domain is GAGVSQSPRYKVTKRGQDVTLRCDPISSHATLYWYQQALGQGPEFLTYFNYEAQPDKSGLPSDRFSAERPEGSISTLTIQRTEQRDSAMYRCASSPNPTATQETQYFGPGTRLLVL.

The genes are TRBV2 and TRBJ1-6; TRBD1 matches at 7 bases. Germline V CDR1 and CDR2: SNHLY, FYNNEI. This CDR3 spans 16 amino acids. Trimming removed 6 bases from V and 3 bases from J; junction bases left unmatched: 8. CDR3 sequence reads: CASRTSGGNYNSPLHF. CDR3 bases: TGTGCCAGCAGAACCTCAGGGGGGAACTATAATTCACCCCTCCACTTT.

V gene TRBV11-3 combines with J gene TRBJ2-2, with a possible D match to TRBD2 (5 bases). V was cut by 5 bases and J by 6 bases, with 10 bases left in between. Germline CDR1 and CDR2: SGHNT and YENEEA. This CDR3 has 13 amino acids. DNA of the CDR3: TGTGCCAGCAGCCCGGACTCGTCCGGGGAGCTGTTTTTT. Translation gives CASSPDSSGELFF. Looking up the rest from reference TRBV11-3 and TRBJ2-2 gives the full variable domain: EAGVVQSPRYKIIEKKQPVAFWCNPISGHNTLYWYLQNLGQGPELLIRYENEEAVDDSQLPKDRFSAERLKGVDSTLKIQPAELGDSAVYLCASSPDSSGELFFGEGSRLTVL.

The V gene is TRBV9, the J gene TRBJ2-3; 8 bases map to TRBD2. CDR3 size: 15 residues. Germline loops: CDR1 SGDLS, CDR2 YYNGEE. The junction had 7 bases not matched to a gene; V was cut back by 3 bases and J by 4 bases. Here the CDR3 reads CASSAVAGMADTQYF. Here the CDR3 DNA reads TGTGCCAGCAGCGCCGTAGCGGGGATGGCAGATACGCAGTATTTT.

CDR3 DNA sequence: TGTGCCAGCAGCGTAGGGATTGGGGCGGGACAGGGATCCTATGGCTACACCTTC. This sequence encodes CASSVGIGAGQGSYGYTF. The chain is built from TRBV9 and TRBJ1-2; 9 nucleotides agree with TRBD1. Trimming took 0 bases from V and 4 from J; bases not matched to a gene: 13. This CDR3 is 18 amino acids long. Germline V gene data show CDR1 as SGDLS and CDR2 as YYNGEE. The complete variable domain, with remaining parts taken from reference TRBV9 and TRBJ1-2, reads DSGVTQTPKHLITATGQRVTLRCSPRSGDLSVYWYQQSLDQGLQFLIQYYNGEERAKGNILERFSAQQFPDLHSELNLSSLELGDSALYFCASSVGIGAGQGSYGYTFGSGTRLTVV.

J is TRBJ1-3 and V is TRBV15; D call uncertain. V lost 4 bases and J 3 bases, leaving 19 bases between the germline ends. This CDR3 region has 17 residues. Germline V gene sequence: CDR1 LNHNV, CDR2 YYDKDF (reference sequence). CDR3 region: CATSMTRSSGSGNTIYF. The DNA for the CDR3 is TGTGCCACCAGCATGACTCGGAGTTCGGGTAGTGGAAACACCATATATTTT.

The rearrangement joins TRBV25-1 to TRBJ1-1, with D hard to call. Germline V lookup: CDR1 MGHDK, CDR2 SYGVNS. V dropped 7 bases and J dropped 0 bases, with 15 bases sitting between them. The CDR3 consists of 15 residues. The CDR3 spells CASTPLDLVNTEAFF. CDR3 DNA: TGTGCCAGCACCCCACTGGACTTGGTGAACACTGAAGCTTTCTTT.

The CDR3 DNA is TGTGCCTGGAGTGCCTACGGCAACAGGGGGACTGAAGCTTTCTTT. Amino acids: CAWSAYGNRGTEAFF. This chain joins TRBV30 and TRBJ1-1; 8 bases line up with TRBD1. CDR1 is GTSNPN and CDR2 is SVGIG in the germline V gene (reference sequence). Trimming cost V 1 base and J 5 bases; bases outside gene matches: 9. CDR3 size: 15 residues.

This chain connects TRBV6-5 to TRBJ2-1; 8 positions match TRBD1. Germline values: CDR1 MNHEY, CDR2 SVGAGI. V gave up 8 bases and J gave up 3 bases; unmatched junction bases: 0. This CDR3 has 12 residues. The CDR3 DNA reads as TGTGCCAGCGGACAGGGCTACAATGAGCAGTTCTTC. Translated: CASGQGYNEQFF.

The gene calls are TRBV24-1 and TRBJ2-1; D is possibly TRBD1 (6 bases). V was shortened by 4 bases and J by 8 bases, with 14 bases between the two germline ends. CDR1 is KGHDR and CDR2 is SFDVKD in the germline V gene. This CDR3 comprises 14 residues. In nucleotides, the CDR3 is TGTGCCACCAGTGAGGCAGGGGCCGGCGATGAGCAGTTCTTC. Its translation is CATSEAGAGDEQFF.

This chain links TRBV4-1 with TRBJ2-3; 7 nucleotides align to TRBD2. Germline V lookup: CDR1 MGHRA, CDR2 YSYEKL. The CDR3 sequence is 14 residues long. V trimming: 3 bases; J trimming: 2 bases; junction bases outside the gene matches: 2. The CDR3 region is CASSHGTNTDTQYF. Written as DNA, the CDR3 is TGCGCCAGCAGCCATGGGACTAACACAGATACGCAGTATTTT.

The rearrangement links TRBV9 to TRBJ2-2; maybe TRBD2 (5 bases). V lost 0 bases, J lost 5 bases, and 11 bases lay in between. The length of the CDR3 is 15 residues. Germline V gene lookup returns CDR1 SGDLS and CDR2 YYNGEE. The CDR3 sequence is CASSVVGSITGELFF. Here the CDR3 DNA reads TGTGCCAGCAGCGTAGTTGGGAGTATTACCGGGGAGCTGTTTTTT. Variable domain in full (rest from reference TRBV9 and TRBJ2-2): DSGVTQTPKHLITATGQRVTLRCSPRSGDLSVYWYQQSLDQGLQFLIQYYNGEERAKGNILERFSAQQFPDLHSELNLSSLELGDSALYFCASSVVGSITGELFFGEGSRLTVL.

This clone has only one observation. The chain combines TRBV10-2 with TRBJ2-1; TRBD2 agrees at 8 bases. This CDR3 has 19 amino acids. The germline V gene has CDR1 WSHSY and CDR2 SAAADI. The junction had 13 bases not matched to a gene; V was cut back by 2 bases and J by 1 base. As DNA, the CDR3 is TGCGCCAGCAGTGAGAGGACTAGCTCCAGAGTAAGATCCTACAATGAGCAGTTCTTC. Its protein is CASSERTSSRVRSYNEQFF.

The V and J genes are TRBV5-1 and TRBJ2-7; 8 bases map to TRBD1. CDR1 and CDR2 (germline): SGHRS, YFSETQ. CDR3 length: 15 amino acids. V trimming: 2 bases; J trimming: 0 bases; junction bases outside the gene matches: 4. DNA for the CDR3: TGCGCCAGCAGCTTCGGGACAGGCCACTCCTACGAGCAGTACTTC. Residues: CASSFGTGHSYEQYF. Full variable domain (outside the CDR3, taken from reference TRBV5-1 and TRBJ2-7): KAGVTQTPRYLIKTRGQQVTLSCSPISGHRSVSWYQQTPGQGLQFLFEYFSETQRNKGNFPGRFSGRQFSNSRSEMNVSTLELGDSALYLCASSFGTGHSYEQYFGPGTRLTVT.

This clone was found once. This chain uses TRBV2 with TRBJ1-5; 10 nucleotides match TRBD1. V was pared by 4 bases and J by 1 base, with 4 bases of the junction left unmatched. The CDR3 is 16 amino acids. Germline loops: CDR1 SNHLY, CDR2 FYNNEI. DNA of the CDR3: TGTGCCAGCAGTGCCAGACAGGGGGCAAGCAATCAGCCCCAGCATTTT. Translated: CASSARQGASNQPQHF.

The chain uses TRBV5-1 and TRBJ1-6; possible D gene TRBD1, 5 bases. Trimming removed 0 bases at V and 10 bases at J, with 14 bases between. The CDR3 is 15 amino acids. The germline V gene has CDR1 SGHRS and CDR2 YFSETQ. The CDR3 region is CASSLGGGDGSPLHF. As DNA, the CDR3 is TGCGCCAGCAGCTTGGGGGGCGGGGATGGATCACCCCTCCACTTT.

The V call is TRBV6-4, the J call TRBJ2-2; D is perhaps TRBD2 (6 bases). The V end was cut by 7 bases, the J end by 3 bases, with 15 bases between. The CDR3 sequence is 15 residues long. Germline values: CDR1 MRHNA, CDR2 SNTAGT. The CDR3 DNA reads as TGTGCCAGCATGCCCGGGAGAGGGTACACCGGGGAGCTGTTTTTT. Its protein product is CASMPGRGYTGELFF.